This is a list of T cell receptor beta chains from one sample in a study of early T cells in non-severe SARS-CoV-2 infection. TCRdb passed the 5' RACE reads through MiXCR, listing each CDR3 protein once. Of roughly 32,000 distinct CDR3 sequences in the sample, about 3.9% were seen once. The sequencing input was whole blood. The receptor source for this set is an adult who was a healthcare worker with PCR-confirmed SARS-CoV-2 infection or an uninfected control (not recorded which). CDR3s include the opening cysteine and the closing phenylalanine or tryptophan. D genes are given only for firm matches. Size values are once, few and many counts, or a class for expanded clones, and some rows have none.

V gene	J gene	clone size	D gene	CDR3 DNA	CDR3 protein
TRBV15	TRBJ1-1	.	TRBD1	TGTGCCACCAGCAGAAACAGGGGAGGATTCACTGAAGCTTTCTTT	CATSRNRGGFTEAFF
TRBV4-3	TRBJ2-1	.	.	TGCGCCAGCAGCCATGCCGACCAGACCTACAATGAGCAGTTCTTC	CASSHADQTYNEQFF
TRBV18	TRBJ1-4	.	TRBD1	TGTGCCAGCTCACCCAGGACAGGGCGCGAAAAACTGTTTTTT	CASSPRTGREKLFF
TRBV7-2	TRBJ1-5	many	TRBD1	TGTGCCAGCAGCACCGGACAGGGGGGACAGCCCCAGCATTTT	CASSTGQGGQPQHF
TRBV2	TRBJ2-2	many	TRBD1	TGTGCCAGCAGCGGTGCCCCCGGGACAGATGTCACCGGGGAGCTGTTTTTT	CASSGAPGTDVTGELFF
TRBV7-2	TRBJ2-3	many	.	TGTGCCAGCACCGTAAGGCGGGGCCCGACGGGTACGCAGTATTTT	CASTVRRGPTGTQYF
TRBV7-6	TRBJ2-3	many	.	TGTGCCAGCAGCTTAGAACGTAGCGGAAGCACAGATACGCAGTATTTT	CASSLERSGSTDTQYF
TRBV7-9	TRBJ1-2	many	TRBD1	TGTGCCAGCAGCCCATTTTCCGGGACAGTACCCTATGGCTACACCTTC	CASSPFSGTVPYGYTF
TRBV12-3/TRBV12-4	TRBJ1-6	many	.	TGTGCCAGCAGTTTACGGCAGGCGAAGGCGGAGCCCCTCCACTTT	CASSLRQAKAEPLHF
TRBV18	TRBJ2-1	many	TRBD2	TGTGCCAGCTCACCCCCTCTAGCGGGGGTCAACAATGAGCAGTTCTTC	CASSPPLAGVNNEQFF
TRBV5-6	TRBJ2-7	many	.	TGTGCCAGCAGCTTGGCCTTCCGGGGCGAATCCTACGAGCAGTACTTC	CASSLAFRGESYEQYF
TRBV18	TRBJ2-7	many	TRBD1	TGTGCCAGCTCCCAAAACCGGGACAGCTCCTACGAGCAGTACTTC	CASSQNRDSSYEQYF
TRBV19	TRBJ2-1	many	.	TGTGCCAGTAGTATAGCGGATAGCGGCTACAATGAGCAGTTCTTC	CASSIADSGYNEQFF
TRBV4-1	TRBJ2-6	.	.	TGCGCCAGCAGCCAAGAATACCCAACAAGCTCTGGGGCCAACGTCCTGACTTTC	CASSQEYPTSSGANVLTF
TRBV7-6	TRBJ2-1	many	TRBD2	TGTGCCAGCAGCTCGACTAGCGGGAGGGGGAATGAGCAGTTCTTC	CASSSTSGRGNEQFF
TRBV18	TRBJ2-1	many	TRBD2	TGTGCCAGCTCACCACTTACTATCCTAGCGGGAAACAATGAGCAGTTCTTC	CASSPLTILAGNNEQFF
TRBV29-1	TRBJ1-2	many	TRBD1	TGCAGCGTTGATCGGCAGGGGGTAAACTATGGCTACACCTTC	CSVDRQGVNYGYTF
TRBV19	TRBJ2-5	many	TRBD1	TGTGCCAGTAGTGAGGCAGGGGGCTCGGAGGAGACCCAGTACTTC	CASSEAGGSEETQYF
TRBV6-5	TRBJ2-3	many	.	TGTGCCAGCAGTTACTCGGGTGCGGGTGGCACAGATACGCAGTATTTT	CASSYSGAGGTDTQYF
TRBV12-3/TRBV12-4	TRBJ1-1	.	.	TGTGCCAGCAGTGTCAGGGGTTACCTGGACACTGAAGCTTTCTTT	CASSVRGYLDTEAFF
TRBV19	TRBJ1-2	.	.	TGTGCCAGTAGTATTTTGGCGGGCTATGGCTACACCTTC	CASSILAGYGYTF
TRBV29-1	TRBJ2-7	.	TRBD1	TGCAGCGCTCCCTCGACAGGGAGAGAGCAGTACTTC	CSAPSTGREQYF
TRBV7-2	TRBJ1-1	many	.	TGTGCCAGCAGCCCAATTAGGGGGGGCCTGAACACTGAAGCTTTCTTT	CASSPIRGGLNTEAFF
TRBV12-3/TRBV12-4	TRBJ2-5	many	.	TGTGCCAGCAGCTTGAGTCAGGCGGAGACCCAGTACTTC	CASSLSQAETQYF
TRBV5-1	TRBJ2-7	few	.	TGCGCCAGCAGCTTGTTCCTTAGTCTACTCCACGAGCAGTACTTC	CASSLFLSLLHEQYF
TRBV14	TRBJ2-7	.	.	TGTGCCAGCAGCCCCCTGGCGCGATCCTACGAGCAGTACTTC	CASSPLARSYEQYF
TRBV7-8	TRBJ2-7	medium-sized	TRBD2	TGTGCCAGCAGGCGGGGGTTACCCTACGAGCAGTACTTC	CASRRGLPYEQYF
TRBV10-3	TRBJ1-2	many	.	TGTGCCATCAGTGAGGGTCGAGGAGGTGGCTACACCTTC	CAISEGRGGGYTF
TRBV20-1	TRBJ2-5	.	TRBD2	TGCAGTGCTGGTCTAGCGGGAGGCTGGGAGACCCAGTACTTC	CSAGLAGGWETQYF
TRBV2	TRBJ1-4	.	.	TGTGCCAGCGGGGACCCGAGGGCTGAAAAGGGGTTTTTT	CASGDPRAEKGFF
TRBV7-2	TRBJ2-1	.	.	TGTGCCAGCAGCTACCCAGGGGAAAGGCGGCAGTTCTTC	CASSYPGERRQFF
TRBV12-3/TRBV12-4	TRBJ2-2	few	.	TGTGCCAGCAGCCCACGGGCTACCTTGACCGGGGAGCTGTTTTTT	CASSPRATLTGELFF
TRBV4-1	TRBJ1-5	many	.	TGCGCCAGCAGCCAGACAAGACAGGGCAATCAGCCCCAGCATTTT	CASSQTRQGNQPQHF
TRBV12-3/TRBV12-4	TRBJ1-2	many	TRBD1	TGTGCCAGCAGCGACGAGAGACAGGGGCCGGATGGCTACACCTTC	CASSDERQGPDGYTF
TRBV7-8	TRBJ2-3	many	TRBD1	TGTGCCAGCAGCTCCAGTCCCGGACAGGGCACAGATACGCAGTATTTT	CASSSSPGQGTDTQYF
TRBV7-2	TRBJ2-5	many	.	TGTGCCAGCAGCTCGGCGAGTCCGGGTTTAGAGACCCAGTACTTC	CASSSASPGLETQYF
TRBV7-2	TRBJ2-1	many	.	TGTGCCAGCAGCGGATTGGGCGGACAGAGTATCTACAATGAGCAGTTCTTC	CASSGLGGQSIYNEQFF
TRBV11-2	TRBJ2-1	many	TRBD2	TGTGCCAGCAGCTTAGAGGAGAGCGCTAGCGGGGGGAAAATCTACAATGAGCAGTTCTTC	CASSLEESASGGKIYNEQFF
TRBV6-1	TRBJ1-1	many	.	TGTGCCAGCCGAGAAGGGGGGTCTAACACTGAAGCTTTCTTT	CASREGGSNTEAFF
TRBV5-1	TRBJ2-5	many	TRBD2	TGCGCCAGCAGCTTGGGAACTAGCGGGGCCATGGGGACCCAGTACTTC	CASSLGTSGAMGTQYF
TRBV20-1	TRBJ1-2	many	.	TGCAGTGCTCCTGAGGCCGGCAGGAAAGGCTACACCTTC	CSAPEAGRKGYTF